The source of this T cell receptor beta chain is a study of blood T cell repertoires in COVID-19 (dated by TCRdb to the early 2020s). Study-wide context: Collaborator samples came from the United States, Italy and Spain and covered acute and convalescent phases of COVID-19. The prospective study material was composed of cDNA or gDNA derived from T cells, B-cell-depleted T cells, or PBMCs. Samples were obtained from the ongoing ImmuneRACE study (first 160 participants) and from over 1,000 subjects provided by 6 global collaborators. The dataset comprised deeply sampled blood TCRbeta repertoires from subjects exposed to, actively infected with, or recovered from COVID-19. The sample metadata nearly always contained a de-identified subject ID, COVID-19 status, age in years and sex. Where available, HLA class I and class II types were taken from metadata supplied by the sample provider and were not determined by assay-based typing. A freely available public database, intended as a resource for researchers studying the immune response to SARS-CoV-2, is where the repertoires were released. Results the study describes overall, beyond this receptor: The amount of clinical and demographic metadata varied by source and participant and was provided uncurated.

Collaborating institutions collected whole blood in K2EDTA tubes following their own protocols. For TCRbeta analysis, collaborators shipped samples in one of three forms: frozen whole blood, isolated PBMCs, or DNA extracted from either of those sample types. TCRbeta CDR3 regions were amplified from genomic DNA by means of the immunoSEQ Assay, a bias-controlled multiplex PCR. From the authors' description of their analysis: Within the assay, amplification of reference gene primers was used to estimate how many nucleated cells each sample contained. To quantify the absolute abundance of each unique TCRbeta CDR3 rearrangement, sequence reads were collapsed and filtered. For each sample, productive Simpson clonality was calculated by taking the square root of Simpson's diversity index across productive rearrangements. Here the immuneACCESS table is served through TCRdb, limited to in-frame sequences with V and J called. Missing clones are a known gap in these copies; in checked studies unresolved V genes cover under half, and the rest lacks a known reason. The DNA was the basis for D and trimming; V, J and clone size are from that table. In this sample the table shows 45,000 to 65,000 clones, around nine tenths of which occur a single time. Together, the top ten hold about 26% of the sample.

The cysteine opens and the phenylalanine closes a CDR3 of 13 amino acids. The read is trimmed to its CDR3 DNA, 39 bases read in frame from base 1. The junction shows trimming of 5 bases on V and 3 bases on J, plus 8 bases between the germline ends. The germline V gene (reference sequence) gives CDR1 as LNHDA and CDR2 as SQIVND. This clone was found once. The antigen this receptor binds is unknown. One base away there is no much larger clone; base qualities are not given. This clonotype originated in a human donor in a cohort sampled during active COVID-19. The chain couples TRBV19 to TRBJ2-1; the D gene cannot be named for sure. What was sequenced was peripheral blood. This receptor carries the CDR3 CASSSDNYNEQFF. The DNA reads as follows: TGTGCCAGTAGTTCTGACAACTACAATGAGCAGTTCTTC.